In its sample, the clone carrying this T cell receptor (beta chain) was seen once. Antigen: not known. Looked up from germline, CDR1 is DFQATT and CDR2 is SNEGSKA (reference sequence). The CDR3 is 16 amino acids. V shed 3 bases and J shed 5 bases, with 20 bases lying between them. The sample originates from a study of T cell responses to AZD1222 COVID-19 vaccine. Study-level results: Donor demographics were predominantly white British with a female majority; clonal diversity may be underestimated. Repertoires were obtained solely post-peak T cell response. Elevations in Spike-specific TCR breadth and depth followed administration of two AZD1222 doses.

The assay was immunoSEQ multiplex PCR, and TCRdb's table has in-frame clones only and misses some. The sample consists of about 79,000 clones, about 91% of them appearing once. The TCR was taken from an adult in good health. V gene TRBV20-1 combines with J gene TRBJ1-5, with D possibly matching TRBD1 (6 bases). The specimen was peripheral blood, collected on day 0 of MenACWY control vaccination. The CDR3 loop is CSASSGGAGSDQPQHF. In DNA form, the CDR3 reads TGCAGTGCTAGTTCCGGGGGCGCGGGGTCAGATCAGCCCCAGCATTTT.